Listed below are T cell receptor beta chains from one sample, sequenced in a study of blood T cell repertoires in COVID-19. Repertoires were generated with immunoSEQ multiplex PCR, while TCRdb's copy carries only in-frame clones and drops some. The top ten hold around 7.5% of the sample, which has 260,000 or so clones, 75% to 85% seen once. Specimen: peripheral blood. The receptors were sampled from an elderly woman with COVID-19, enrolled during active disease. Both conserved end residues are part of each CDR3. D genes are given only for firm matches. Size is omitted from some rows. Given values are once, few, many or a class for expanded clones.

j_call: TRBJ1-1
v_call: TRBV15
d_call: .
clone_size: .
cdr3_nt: TGTGCCACCAGCAGATTGACGGGGGCTGAAGCTTTCTTT
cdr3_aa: CATSRLTGAEAFF

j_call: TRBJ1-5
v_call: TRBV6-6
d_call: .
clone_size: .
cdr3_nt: TGTGCCAGCAGTCCCGTTACAGACAGGCACAGGAGCAATCAGCCCCAGCATTTT
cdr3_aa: CASSPVTDRHRSNQPQHF

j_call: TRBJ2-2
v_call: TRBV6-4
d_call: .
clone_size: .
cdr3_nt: TGTGCCAGCAGTGAGACGGCGGACACCGGGGAGCTGTTTTTT
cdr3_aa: CASSETADTGELFF

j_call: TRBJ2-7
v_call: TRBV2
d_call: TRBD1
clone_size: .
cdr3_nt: TGTGCCAGCAGAAGGGACAGCAGCTCCTACGAGCAGTACTTC
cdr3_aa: CASRRDSSSYEQYF

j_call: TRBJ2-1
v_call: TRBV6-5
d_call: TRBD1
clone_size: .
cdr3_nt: TGTGCCAGCATTCCCGGGACAGGACGCCCTGAGCAGTTCTTC
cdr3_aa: CASIPGTGRPEQFF

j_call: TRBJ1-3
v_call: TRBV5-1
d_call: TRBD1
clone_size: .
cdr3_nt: TGCGCCAGCAGCTTGGTCGGACAGGGGTATGGAAACACCATATATTTT
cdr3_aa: CASSLVGQGYGNTIYF

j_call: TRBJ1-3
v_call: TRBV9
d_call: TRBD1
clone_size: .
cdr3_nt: TGTGCCAGCGAACAGGGGAGTTCTGGAAACACCATATATTTT
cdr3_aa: CASEQGSSGNTIYF

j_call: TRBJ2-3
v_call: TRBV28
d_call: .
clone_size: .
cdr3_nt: TGTGCCAGCAGTTTTGAGGCCACAGATACGCAGTATTTT
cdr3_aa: CASSFEATDTQYF

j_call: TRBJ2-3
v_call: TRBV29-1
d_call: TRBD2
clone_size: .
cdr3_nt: TGCAGCGTCATAGCGGGAGGGGCAGATACGCAGTATTTT
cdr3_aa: CSVIAGGADTQYF

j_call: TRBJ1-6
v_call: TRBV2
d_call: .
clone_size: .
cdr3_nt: TGTGCCAGTCAGGGTGCATCACCCCTCCACTTT
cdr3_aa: CASQGASPLHF

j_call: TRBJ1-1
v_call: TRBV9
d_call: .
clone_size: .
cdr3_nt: TGTGCCAGCAGCAACTCGAACACTGAAGCTTTCTTT
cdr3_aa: CASSNSNTEAFF

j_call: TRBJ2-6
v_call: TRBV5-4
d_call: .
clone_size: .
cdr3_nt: TGTGCCAGCCGTATGTCCTCTGGGGCCAACGTCCTGACTTTC
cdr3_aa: CASRMSSGANVLTF

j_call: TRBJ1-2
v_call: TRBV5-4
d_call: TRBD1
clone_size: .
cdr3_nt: TGTGCCAGCAGCGACAGGGAAACCTTCTATGGCTACACCTTC
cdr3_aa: CASSDRETFYGYTF

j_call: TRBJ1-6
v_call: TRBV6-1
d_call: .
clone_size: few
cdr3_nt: TGTGCCAGCAGTGAACAGGGTAGCTCACCCCTCCACTTT
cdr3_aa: CASSEQGSSPLHF

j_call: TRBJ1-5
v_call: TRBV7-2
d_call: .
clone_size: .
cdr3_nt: TGTGCCAGCAGCTCCGGGGGGTTCGACGGCGAACCCCAGCATTTT
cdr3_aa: CASSSGGFDGEPQHF

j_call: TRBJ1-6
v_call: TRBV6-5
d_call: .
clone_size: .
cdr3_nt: TGTGCCAGCAGTTCCTGGGCAAATTCACCCCTCCACTTT
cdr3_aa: CASSSWANSPLHF

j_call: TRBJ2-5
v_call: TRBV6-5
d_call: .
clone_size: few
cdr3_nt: TGTGCCAGCACCGACCGTGGAGGTATTCGAGAGACCCAGTACTTC
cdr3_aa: CASTDRGGIRETQYF

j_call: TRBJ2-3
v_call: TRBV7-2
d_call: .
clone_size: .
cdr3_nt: TGTGCCAGCAGCTTAGCCCGACTGGCAGATACGCAGTATTTT
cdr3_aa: CASSLARLADTQYF

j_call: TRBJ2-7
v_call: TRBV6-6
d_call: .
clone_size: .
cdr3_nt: TGTGCCAGCAGTTACCGTCCTACTATCACCTACGAGCAGTACTTC
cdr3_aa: CASSYRPTITYEQYF

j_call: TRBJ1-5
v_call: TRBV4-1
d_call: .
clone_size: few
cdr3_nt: TGCGCCAGCAGCCAAGAGGGCAGATATAGCAATCAGCCCCAGCATTTT
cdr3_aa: CASSQEGRYSNQPQHF

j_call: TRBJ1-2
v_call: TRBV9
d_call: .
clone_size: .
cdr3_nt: TGTGCCAGCAGCGGAGATGGCTACACCTTC
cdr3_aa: CASSGDGYTF

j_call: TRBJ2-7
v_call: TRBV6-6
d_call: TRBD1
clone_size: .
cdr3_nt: TGTGCCAGCAGTCGCTCCCGACAGGGAAGAATTAACTACGAGCAGTACTTC
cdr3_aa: CASSRSRQGRINYEQYF

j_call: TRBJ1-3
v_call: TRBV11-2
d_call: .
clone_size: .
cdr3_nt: TGTGCCAGCAGCGCGACAGGTTCCAGTGGAAACACCATATATTTT
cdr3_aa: CASSATGSSGNTIYF

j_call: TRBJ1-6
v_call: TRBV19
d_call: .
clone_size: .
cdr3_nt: TGTGCCAGTAGTGACGGACAAGTTAATTCACCCCTCCACTTT
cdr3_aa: CASSDGQVNSPLHF

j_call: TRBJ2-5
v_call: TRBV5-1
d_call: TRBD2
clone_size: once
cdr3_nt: TGCGCCAGCAGCTTGCGGCCGCTAGCGGGGGGGCCGAGGGGAGAGACCCAGTACTTC
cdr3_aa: CASSLRPLAGGPRGETQYF

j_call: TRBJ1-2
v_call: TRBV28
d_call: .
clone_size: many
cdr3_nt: TGTGCCAGCAGTACAGGCCAGAGGGGCTACACCTTC
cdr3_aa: CASSTGQRGYTF

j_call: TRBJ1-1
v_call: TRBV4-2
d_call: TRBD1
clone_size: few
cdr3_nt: TGTGCCAGCAGCCAAGGAGAGGACAGGTTGAACACTGAAGCTTTCTTT
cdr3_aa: CASSQGEDRLNTEAFF

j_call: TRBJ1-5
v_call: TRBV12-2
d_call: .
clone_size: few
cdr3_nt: TGTGCAAGTCGCACCAACAGGGGGCGGCTAAGCAATCAGCCCCAGCATTTT
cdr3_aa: CASRTNRGRLSNQPQHF

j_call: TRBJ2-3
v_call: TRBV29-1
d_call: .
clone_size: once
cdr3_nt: TGCAGCGTCCTCGTGGATACGCAGTATTTT
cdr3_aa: CSVLVDTQYF

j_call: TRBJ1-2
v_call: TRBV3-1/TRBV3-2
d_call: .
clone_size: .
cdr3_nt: TGTGCCAGCAGCCAAGATCCGGCAGGTCTCGGCTACACCTTC
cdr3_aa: CASSQDPAGLGYTF

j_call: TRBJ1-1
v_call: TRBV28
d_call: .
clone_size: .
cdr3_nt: TGTGCTACCAGGGTTATGAACACTGAAGCTTTCTTT
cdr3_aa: CATRVMNTEAFF

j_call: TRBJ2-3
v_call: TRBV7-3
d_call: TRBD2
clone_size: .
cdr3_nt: TGTGCCAGCCGGGAGGGACTAGCAACGGATACGCAGTATTTT
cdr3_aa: CASREGLATDTQYF

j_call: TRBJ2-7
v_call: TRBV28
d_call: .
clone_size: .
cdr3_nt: TGTGCCAGCCAACAGGATGGGTACGAGCAGTACTTC
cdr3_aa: CASQQDGYEQYF

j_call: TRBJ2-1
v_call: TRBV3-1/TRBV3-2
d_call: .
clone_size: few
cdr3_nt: TGTGCCAGCAGGATAGGGGGAGCCGGCACGGGCAATGAGCAGTTCTTC
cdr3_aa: CASRIGGAGTGNEQFF

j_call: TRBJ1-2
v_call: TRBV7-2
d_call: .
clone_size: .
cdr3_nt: TGTGCCAGCACCCCGAGCGGGGGGGCTTCGTACTATGGCTACACCTTC
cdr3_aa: CASTPSGGASYYGYTF

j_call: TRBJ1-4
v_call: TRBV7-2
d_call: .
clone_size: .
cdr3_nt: TGTGCCAGCAGCCCCCGCCGGGACATACCCGGAAAACTGTTTTTT
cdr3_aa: CASSPRRDIPGKLFF

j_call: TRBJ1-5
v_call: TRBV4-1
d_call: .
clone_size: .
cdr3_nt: TGCGCCAGCAGCCAAGATAGAATGAATCAGCCCCAGCATTTT
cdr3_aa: CASSQDRMNQPQHF

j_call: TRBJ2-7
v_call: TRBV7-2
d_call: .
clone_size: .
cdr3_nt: TGTGCCAGCAGCTTAACATCATCCTACGAGCAGTACTTC
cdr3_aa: CASSLTSSYEQYF

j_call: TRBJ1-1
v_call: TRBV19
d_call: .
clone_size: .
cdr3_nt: TGTGCCAGTAGTTCTCAACCGGGACTCCCGAACACTGAAGCTTTCTTT
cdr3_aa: CASSSQPGLPNTEAFF

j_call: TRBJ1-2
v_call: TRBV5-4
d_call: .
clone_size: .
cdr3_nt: TGTGCCAGCAGCCGGGGTCAGGGGCAGAGATATGGCTACACCTTC
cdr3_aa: CASSRGQGQRYGYTF

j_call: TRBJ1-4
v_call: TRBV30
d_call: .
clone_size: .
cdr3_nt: TGTGCCTGGACCGGGGACACGCATTTTGAAAAACTGTTTTTT
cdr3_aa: CAWTGDTHFEKLFF

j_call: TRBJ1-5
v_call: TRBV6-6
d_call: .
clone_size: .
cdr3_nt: TGTGCCAGCACCATTCGAGACAGCGGGATGCAGCCCCAGCATTTT
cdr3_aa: CASTIRDSGMQPQHF

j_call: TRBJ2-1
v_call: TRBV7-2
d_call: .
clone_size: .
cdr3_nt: TGTGCCAGCACCTTTAGCGGACACTCCTACAATGAGCAGTTCTTC
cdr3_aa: CASTFSGHSYNEQFF

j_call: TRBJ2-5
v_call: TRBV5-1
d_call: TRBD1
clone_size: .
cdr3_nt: TGCGCCAGCAGCTTAGCCGGGACAGGGGCCCAAGAGACCCAGTACTTC
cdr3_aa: CASSLAGTGAQETQYF

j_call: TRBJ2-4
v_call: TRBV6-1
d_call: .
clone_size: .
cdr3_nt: TGTGCCAGCAGTGATCTGGGCCTGGCCAAAAACATTCAGTACTTC
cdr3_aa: CASSDLGLAKNIQYF

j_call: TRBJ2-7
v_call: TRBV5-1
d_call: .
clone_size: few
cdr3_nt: TGCGCCAGCAGCTTGGGTATGAGCTCCTACGAGCAGTACTTC
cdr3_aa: CASSLGMSSYEQYF

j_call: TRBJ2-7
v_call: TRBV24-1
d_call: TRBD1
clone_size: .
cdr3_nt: TGTGCCGCCCAAGGGGACAGGGGTGAAGAGCAGTACTTC
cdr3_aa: CAAQGDRGEEQYF

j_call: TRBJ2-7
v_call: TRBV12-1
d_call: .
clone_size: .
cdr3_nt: TGTGCCAGCAGAACTACGGCGGAGGTCTTCGAGCAGTACTTC
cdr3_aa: CASRTTAEVFEQYF

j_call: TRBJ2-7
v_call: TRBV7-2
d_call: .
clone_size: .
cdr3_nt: TGTGCCAGCAGCTTCTCAAGGGGCGAGCAGTACTTC
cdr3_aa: CASSFSRGEQYF

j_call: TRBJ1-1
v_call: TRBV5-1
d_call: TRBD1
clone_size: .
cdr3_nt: TGCGCCAGCAGCTTGGACAGGGGGAACACTGAAGCTTTCTTT
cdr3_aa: CASSLDRGNTEAFF

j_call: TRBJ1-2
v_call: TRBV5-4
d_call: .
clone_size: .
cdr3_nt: TGTGCCAGCAGCTTCACGTCGAAGAGGGGCTACACCTTC
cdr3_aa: CASSFTSKRGYTF

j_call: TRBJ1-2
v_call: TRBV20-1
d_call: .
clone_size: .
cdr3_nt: TGCAGTGCTAGTCCCAACCTAGTTCGGCGGGGCTACACCTTC
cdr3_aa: CSASPNLVRRGYTF

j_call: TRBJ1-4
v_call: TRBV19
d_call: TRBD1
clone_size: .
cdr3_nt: TGTGCCTCGAGGACAGGGTTGCGCGGGGAGGATGAAAAACTGTTTTTT
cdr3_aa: CASRTGLRGEDEKLFF

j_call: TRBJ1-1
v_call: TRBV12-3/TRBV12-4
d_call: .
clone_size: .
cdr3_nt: TGTGCCAGCAGTTTAGAGGGCAGGGTGGCTTTCTTT
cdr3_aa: CASSLEGRVAFF